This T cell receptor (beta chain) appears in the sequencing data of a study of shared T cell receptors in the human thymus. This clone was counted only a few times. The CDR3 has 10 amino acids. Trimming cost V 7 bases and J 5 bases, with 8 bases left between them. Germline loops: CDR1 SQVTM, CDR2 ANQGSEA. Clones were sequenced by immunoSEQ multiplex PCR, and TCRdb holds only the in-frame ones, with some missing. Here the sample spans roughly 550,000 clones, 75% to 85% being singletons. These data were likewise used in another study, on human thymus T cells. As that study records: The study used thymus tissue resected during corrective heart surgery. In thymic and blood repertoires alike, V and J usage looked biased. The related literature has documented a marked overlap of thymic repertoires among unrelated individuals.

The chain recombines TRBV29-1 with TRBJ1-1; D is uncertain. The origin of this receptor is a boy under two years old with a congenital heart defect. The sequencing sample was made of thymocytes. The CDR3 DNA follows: TGCAGCGCCGCGGAAACTGAAGCTTTCTTT. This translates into CSAAETEAFF.